The rows below give T cell receptor beta chains drawn from one sample of a study of control samples from healthy donors and cancer patients. The data were produced by immunoSEQ multiplex PCR, yet TCRdb's version contains in-frame clones alone and is incomplete. This sample has more than 95,000 clones, with about four fifths found just once. The sequencing input was blood. These receptors came from a woman between 50 and 59 years old in good health. CDR3s include the opening cysteine and the closing phenylalanine or tryptophan. Fields, in order: V gene, D gene, clone size, J gene, CDR3 DNA, CDR3 protein. A D gene is named only where the DNA matches it firmly. Some rows have no size entry. The others give once, few or many, or a class for an expanded clone.

v_gene: TRBV28; d_gene: -; abundance: -; j_gene: TRBJ2-7; CDR3nt: TGTGCCAGCAGTTTCCGGGGGGCAGGCTACGAGCAGTACTTC; CDR3aa: CASSFRGAGYEQYF
v_gene: TRBV4-2; d_gene: -; abundance: -; j_gene: TRBJ2-4; CDR3nt: TGTGCCAGCAGCCAAGATCCCCTCGGAGGGGGAGAAAACATTCAGTACTTC; CDR3aa: CASSQDPLGGGENIQYF
v_gene: TRBV7-8; d_gene: -; abundance: -; j_gene: TRBJ1-2; CDR3nt: TGTGCCAGCAGCTTAGTTTCCGGACATCTGAACTATGGCTACACCTTC; CDR3aa: CASSLVSGHLNYGYTF
v_gene: TRBV6-5; d_gene: -; abundance: -; j_gene: TRBJ2-7; CDR3nt: TGTGCCACGGCGTCCGCCGGGATTTACGAGCAGTACTTC; CDR3aa: CATASAGIYEQYF
v_gene: TRBV27; d_gene: TRBD2; abundance: -; j_gene: TRBJ2-2; CDR3nt: TGTGCCAGCGGGCTAGCGGGGGGGCTCGGGGAGCTGTTTTTT; CDR3aa: CASGLAGGLGELFF
v_gene: TRBV24-1; d_gene: -; abundance: -; j_gene: TRBJ1-3; CDR3nt: TGTGCCACCAGTGGGGGTTTCGGAAACACCATATATTTT; CDR3aa: CATSGGFGNTIYF
v_gene: TRBV18; d_gene: TRBD1; abundance: once; j_gene: TRBJ1-3; CDR3nt: TGTGCCAGCTCACCAGAGACAGGGGTCTCTGGAAACACCATATATTTT; CDR3aa: CASSPETGVSGNTIYF
v_gene: TRBV10-3; d_gene: -; abundance: -; j_gene: TRBJ1-6; CDR3nt: TGTGCCATCAGAGAGGACAGTTTCTATGGGAATTCACCCCTCCACTTT; CDR3aa: CAIREDSFYGNSPLHF
v_gene: TRBV7-8; d_gene: -; abundance: -; j_gene: TRBJ2-7; CDR3nt: TGTGCCAGCAGCCAAAGCGGGTACGAGCAGTACTTC; CDR3aa: CASSQSGYEQYF
v_gene: TRBV5-6; d_gene: -; abundance: -; j_gene: TRBJ1-6; CDR3nt: TGTGCCAGCAGCTTGGGATCGGCCCAGCCTAATTCACCCCTCCACTTT; CDR3aa: CASSLGSAQPNSPLHF
v_gene: TRBV7-7; d_gene: TRBD1; abundance: -; j_gene: TRBJ2-2; CDR3nt: TGTGCTAGCAGCTTGGTCGGGGCAGGGGGAACCGGGGAGCTGTTTTTT; CDR3aa: CASSLVGAGGTGELFF
v_gene: TRBV3-1/TRBV3-2; d_gene: -; abundance: -; j_gene: TRBJ1-2; CDR3nt: TGTGCCAGCAGCCAAGACCCCGACACGCACTTC; CDR3aa: CASSQDPDTHF
v_gene: TRBV5-4; d_gene: -; abundance: -; j_gene: TRBJ2-7; CDR3nt: TGTGCCAGCAGCTTGGTCAGGCACGGGGAGCAGTACTTC; CDR3aa: CASSLVRHGEQYF
v_gene: TRBV7-9; d_gene: TRBD2; abundance: -; j_gene: TRBJ2-3; CDR3nt: TGTGCCAGCAGCTGGAGCGGGGGCCCCGTAGGGGATACGCAGTATTTT; CDR3aa: CASSWSGGPVGDTQYF
v_gene: TRBV29-1; d_gene: -; abundance: few; j_gene: TRBJ1-2; CDR3nt: TGCAGCGTTTCTGGGGGTAACTATGGCTACACCTTC; CDR3aa: CSVSGGNYGYTF
v_gene: TRBV9; d_gene: -; abundance: -; j_gene: TRBJ1-1; CDR3nt: TGTGCCAGCAGCGTAGCAGCGGTGGGGGCAGACACTGAAGCTTTCTTT; CDR3aa: CASSVAAVGADTEAFF
v_gene: TRBV7-9; d_gene: TRBD1; abundance: -; j_gene: TRBJ2-4; CDR3nt: TGTGCCAGCAGCTATACCGACAGGGGTCAAAACATTCAGTACTTC; CDR3aa: CASSYTDRGQNIQYF
v_gene: TRBV12-3/TRBV12-4; d_gene: -; abundance: -; j_gene: TRBJ1-3; CDR3nt: TGTGCCAGCAGTGTGGGAGCACACACCATATATTTT; CDR3aa: CASSVGAHTIYF
v_gene: TRBV19; d_gene: -; abundance: -; j_gene: TRBJ1-2; CDR3nt: TGTGCCAGTAGTTCAGGGGTAGGCTACACCTTC; CDR3aa: CASSSGVGYTF
v_gene: TRBV9; d_gene: TRBD1; abundance: -; j_gene: TRBJ2-3; CDR3nt: TGTGCCAGCAGCGTCACAGGGGGCCGGAGAGATACGCAGTATTTT; CDR3aa: CASSVTGGRRDTQYF